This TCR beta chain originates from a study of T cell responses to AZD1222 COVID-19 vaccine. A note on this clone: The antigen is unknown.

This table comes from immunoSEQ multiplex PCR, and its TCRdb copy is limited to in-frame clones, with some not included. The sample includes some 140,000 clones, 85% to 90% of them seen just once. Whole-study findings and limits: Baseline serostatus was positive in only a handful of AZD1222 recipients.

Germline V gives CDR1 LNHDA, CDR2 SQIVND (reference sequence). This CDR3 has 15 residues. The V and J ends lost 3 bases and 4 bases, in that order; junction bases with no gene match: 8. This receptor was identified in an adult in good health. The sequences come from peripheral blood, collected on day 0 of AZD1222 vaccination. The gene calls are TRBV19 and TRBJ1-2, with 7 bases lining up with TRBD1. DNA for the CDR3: TGTGCCAGTAGTATGACCCGGACAGGAAGCTATGGCTACACCTTC. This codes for CASSMTRTGSYGYTF.